This paragraph reports one T cell receptor (beta chain). This entry belongs to a study of T cell responses to AZD1222 COVID-19 vaccine. CDR1 is MDHEN and CDR2 is SYDVKM in the germline V gene. V shed 5 bases and J shed 2 bases, with 10 bases lying between them. The CDR3 runs to 13 residues. Clones were read by immunoSEQ multiplex PCR, and TCRdb kept only the in-frame ones, dropping some. The sample contains 150,000 to 200,000 clones, 87% of which appear only once. This TCR was recovered from an adult in good health. The gene calls are TRBV28 and TRBJ2-7; D perhaps matches TRBD2 (5 bases). This sample comprised peripheral blood, obtained on day 0 of AZD1222 vaccination. In nucleotides, the CDR3 is TGTGCCAGCAGTATGGACGGGACCTACGAGCAGTACTTC. It specifies CASSMDGTYEQYF.